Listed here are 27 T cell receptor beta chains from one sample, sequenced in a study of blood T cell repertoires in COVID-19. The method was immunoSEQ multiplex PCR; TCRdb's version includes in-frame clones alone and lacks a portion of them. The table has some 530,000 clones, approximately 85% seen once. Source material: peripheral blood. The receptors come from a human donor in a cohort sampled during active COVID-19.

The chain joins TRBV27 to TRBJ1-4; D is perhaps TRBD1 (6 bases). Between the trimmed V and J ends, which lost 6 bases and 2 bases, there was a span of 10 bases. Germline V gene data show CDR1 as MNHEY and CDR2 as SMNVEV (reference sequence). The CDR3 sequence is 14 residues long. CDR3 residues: CASSSQGTNEKLFF. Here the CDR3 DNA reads TGTGCCAGCAGCTCACAGGGTACTAATGAAAAACTGTTTTTT.

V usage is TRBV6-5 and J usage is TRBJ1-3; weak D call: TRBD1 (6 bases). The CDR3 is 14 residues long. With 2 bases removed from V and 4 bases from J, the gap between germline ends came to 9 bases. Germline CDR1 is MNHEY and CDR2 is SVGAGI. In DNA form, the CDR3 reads TGTGCCAGCAGTTACGACAGGAAAGGAAACACCATATATTTT. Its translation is CASSYDRKGNTIYF.

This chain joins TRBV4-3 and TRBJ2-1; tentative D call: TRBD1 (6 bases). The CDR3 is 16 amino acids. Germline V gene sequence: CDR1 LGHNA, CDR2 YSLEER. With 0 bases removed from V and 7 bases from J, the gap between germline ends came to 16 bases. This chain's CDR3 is CASSQDYGARGNEQFF. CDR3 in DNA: TGCGCCAGCAGCCAAGATTACGGGGCGAGGGGGAATGAGCAGTTCTTC.

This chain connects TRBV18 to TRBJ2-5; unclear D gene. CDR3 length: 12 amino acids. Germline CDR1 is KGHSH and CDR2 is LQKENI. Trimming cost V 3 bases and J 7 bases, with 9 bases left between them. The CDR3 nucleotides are TGTGCCAGCTCACCTTTACCCGGGACCCAGTACTTC. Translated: CASSPLPGTQYF.

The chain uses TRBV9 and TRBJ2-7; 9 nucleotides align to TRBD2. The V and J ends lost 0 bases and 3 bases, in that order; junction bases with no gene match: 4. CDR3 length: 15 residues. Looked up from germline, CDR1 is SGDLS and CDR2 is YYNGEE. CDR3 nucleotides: TGTGCCAGCAGCGTAGGAGGGACTAGCTTCTACGAGCAGTACTTC. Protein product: CASSVGGTSFYEQYF.

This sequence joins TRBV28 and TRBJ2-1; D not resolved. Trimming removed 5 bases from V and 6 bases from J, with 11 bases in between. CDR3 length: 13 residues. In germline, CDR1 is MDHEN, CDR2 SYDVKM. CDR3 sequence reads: CASSPWAPNEQFF. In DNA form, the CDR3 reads TGTGCCAGCAGTCCATGGGCACCCAATGAGCAGTTCTTC.

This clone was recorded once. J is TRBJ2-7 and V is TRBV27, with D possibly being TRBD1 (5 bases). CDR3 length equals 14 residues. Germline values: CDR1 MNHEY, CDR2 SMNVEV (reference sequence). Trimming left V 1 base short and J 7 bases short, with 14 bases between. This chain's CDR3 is CASSLLAGQEEQYF. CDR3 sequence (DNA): TGTGCCAGCAGTTTATTAGCAGGGCAAGAGGAGCAGTACTTC.

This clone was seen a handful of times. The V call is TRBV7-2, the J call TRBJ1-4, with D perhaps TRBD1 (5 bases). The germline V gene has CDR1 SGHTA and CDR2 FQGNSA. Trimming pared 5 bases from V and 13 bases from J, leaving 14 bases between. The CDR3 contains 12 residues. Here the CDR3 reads CASSHAGSALFF. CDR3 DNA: TGTGCCAGCAGCCACGCAGGGTCTGCACTGTTTTTT.

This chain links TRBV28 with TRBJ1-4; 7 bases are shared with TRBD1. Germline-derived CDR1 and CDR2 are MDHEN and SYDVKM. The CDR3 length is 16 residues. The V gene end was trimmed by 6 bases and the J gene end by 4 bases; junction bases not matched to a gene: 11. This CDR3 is CASRGQHLGVNEKLFF. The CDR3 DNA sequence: TGTGCCAGCAGGGGACAGCACTTGGGAGTTAATGAAAAACTGTTTTTT. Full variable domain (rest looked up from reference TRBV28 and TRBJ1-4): DVKVTQSSRYLVKRTGEKVFLECVQDMDHENMFWYRQDPGLGLRLIYFSYDVKMKEKGDIPEGYSVSREKKERFSLILESASTNQTSMYLCASRGQHLGVNEKLFFGSGTQLSVL.

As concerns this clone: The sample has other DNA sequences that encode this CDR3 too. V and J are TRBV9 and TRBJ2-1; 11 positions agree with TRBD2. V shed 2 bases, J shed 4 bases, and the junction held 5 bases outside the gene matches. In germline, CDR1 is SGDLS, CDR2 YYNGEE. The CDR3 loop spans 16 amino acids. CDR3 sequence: CASSVAGTSGYNEQFF. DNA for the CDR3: TGTGCCAGCAGCGTCGCCGGGACTAGCGGATACAATGAGCAGTTCTTC.

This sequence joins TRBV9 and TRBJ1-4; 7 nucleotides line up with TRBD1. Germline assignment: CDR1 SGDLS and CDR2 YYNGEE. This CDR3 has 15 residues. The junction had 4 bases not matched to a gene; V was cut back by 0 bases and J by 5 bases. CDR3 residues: CASSVEAGGNEKLFF. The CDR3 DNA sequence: TGTGCCAGCAGCGTAGAGGCAGGGGGAAATGAAAAACTGTTTTTT. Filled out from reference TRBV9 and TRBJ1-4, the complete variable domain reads DSGVTQTPKHLITATGQRVTLRCSPRSGDLSVYWYQQSLDQGLQFLIQYYNGEERAKGNILERFSAQQFPDLHSELNLSSLELGDSALYFCASSVEAGGNEKLFFGSGTQLSVL.

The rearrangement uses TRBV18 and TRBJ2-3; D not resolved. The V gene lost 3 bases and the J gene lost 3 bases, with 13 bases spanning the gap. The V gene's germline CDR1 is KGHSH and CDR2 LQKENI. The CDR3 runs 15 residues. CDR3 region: CASSPLREETDTQYF. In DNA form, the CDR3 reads TGTGCCAGCTCACCTCTTCGAGAGGAAACAGATACGCAGTATTTT.

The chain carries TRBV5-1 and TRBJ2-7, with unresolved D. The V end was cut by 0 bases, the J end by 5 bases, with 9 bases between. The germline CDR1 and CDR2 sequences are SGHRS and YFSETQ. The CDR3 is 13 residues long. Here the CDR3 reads CASSLGPRDEQYF. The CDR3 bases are TGCGCCAGCAGCTTGGGGCCCCGGGACGAGCAGTACTTC.

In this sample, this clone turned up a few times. The chain's CDR3 is CASSVDRSTYGTGELFF. As DNA, the CDR3 is TGTGCCAGCAGCGTAGACAGGAGTACCTACGGTACGGGGGAGCTGTTTTTT. The rearrangement links TRBV9 to TRBJ2-2; possibly TRBD1 for D (5 bases). There are 17 residues in the CDR3. Trimming cost V 0 bases and J 8 bases, with 20 bases left between them. Germline values: CDR1 SGDLS, CDR2 YYNGEE.

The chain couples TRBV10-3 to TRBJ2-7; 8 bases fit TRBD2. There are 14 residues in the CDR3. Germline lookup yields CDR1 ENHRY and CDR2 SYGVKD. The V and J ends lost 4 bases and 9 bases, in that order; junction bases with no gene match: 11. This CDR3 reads CAISGGVAGGRQYF. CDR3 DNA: TGTGCCATCAGTGGAGGCGTGGCGGGAGGAAGGCAGTACTTC.

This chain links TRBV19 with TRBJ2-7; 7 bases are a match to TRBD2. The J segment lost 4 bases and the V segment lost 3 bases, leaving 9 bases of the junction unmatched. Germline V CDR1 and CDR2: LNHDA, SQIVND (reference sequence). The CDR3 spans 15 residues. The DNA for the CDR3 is TGTGCCAGTAGTATGCCCGCCGGGGGGATATACGAGCAGTACTTC. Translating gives CASSMPAGGIYEQYF.

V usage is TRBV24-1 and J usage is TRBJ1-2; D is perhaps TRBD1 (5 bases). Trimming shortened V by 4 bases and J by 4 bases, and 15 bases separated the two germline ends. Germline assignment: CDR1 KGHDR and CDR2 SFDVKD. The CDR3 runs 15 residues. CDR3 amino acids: CATSDRNTGTYGYTF. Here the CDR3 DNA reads TGTGCCACCAGTGACCGTAACACAGGAACCTATGGCTACACCTTC.

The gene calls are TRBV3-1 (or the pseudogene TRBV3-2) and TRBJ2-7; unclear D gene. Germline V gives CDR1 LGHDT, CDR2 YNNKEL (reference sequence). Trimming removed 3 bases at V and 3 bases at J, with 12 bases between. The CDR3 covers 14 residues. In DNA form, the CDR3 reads TGTGCCAGCAGCCACTTAACGTCGAGCTACGAGCAGTACTTC. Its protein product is CASSHLTSSYEQYF.

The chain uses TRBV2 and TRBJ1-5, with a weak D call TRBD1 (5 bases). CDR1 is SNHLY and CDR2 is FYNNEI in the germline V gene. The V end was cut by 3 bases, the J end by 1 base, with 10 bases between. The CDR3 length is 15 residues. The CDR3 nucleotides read TGTGCCAGCAGTGATACCAGGGCGAGCAATCAGCCCCAGCATTTT. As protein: CASSDTRASNQPQHF.

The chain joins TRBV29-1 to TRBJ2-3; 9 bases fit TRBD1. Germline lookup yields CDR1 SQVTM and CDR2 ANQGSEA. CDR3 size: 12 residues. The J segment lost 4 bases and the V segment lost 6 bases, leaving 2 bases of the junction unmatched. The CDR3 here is CSVTGGADTQYF. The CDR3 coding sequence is TGCAGCGTGACAGGGGGGGCAGATACGCAGTATTTT.

CDR3 DNA sequence: TGCGCCAGCAGCCCATGGGACAGGGGGCTTCCTGGGGCCAACGTCCTGACTTTC. Protein product: CASSPWDRGLPGANVLTF. The rearrangement uses TRBV5-1 and TRBJ2-6, with 12 bases fitting TRBD1. This CDR3 has 18 amino acids. After removal of 4 bases from V and 2 bases from J, the junction contained 7 bases not matched to a gene. Germline V gives CDR1 SGHRS, CDR2 YFSETQ.

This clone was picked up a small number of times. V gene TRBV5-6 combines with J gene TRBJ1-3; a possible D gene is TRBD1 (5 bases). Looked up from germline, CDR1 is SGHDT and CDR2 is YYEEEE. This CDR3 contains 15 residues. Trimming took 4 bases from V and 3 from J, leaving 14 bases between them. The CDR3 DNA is TGTGCCAGCAGCCTCCCTGGCAGGGATGGAAACACCATATATTTT. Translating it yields CASSLPGRDGNTIYF.

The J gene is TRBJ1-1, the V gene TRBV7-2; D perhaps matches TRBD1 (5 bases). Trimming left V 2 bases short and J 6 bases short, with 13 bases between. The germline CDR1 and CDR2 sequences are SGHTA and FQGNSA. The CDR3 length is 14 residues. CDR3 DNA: TGTGCCAGCAGCTTATCAGGGAACCGCGCTGAAGCTTTCTTT. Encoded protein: CASSLSGNRAEAFF.

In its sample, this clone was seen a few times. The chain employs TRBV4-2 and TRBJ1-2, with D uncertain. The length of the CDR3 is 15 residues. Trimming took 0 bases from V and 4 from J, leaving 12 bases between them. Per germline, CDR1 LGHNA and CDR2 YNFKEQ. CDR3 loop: CASSQDWSGGYGYTF. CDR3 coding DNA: TGTGCCAGCAGCCAAGATTGGAGCGGTGGCTATGGCTACACCTTC.

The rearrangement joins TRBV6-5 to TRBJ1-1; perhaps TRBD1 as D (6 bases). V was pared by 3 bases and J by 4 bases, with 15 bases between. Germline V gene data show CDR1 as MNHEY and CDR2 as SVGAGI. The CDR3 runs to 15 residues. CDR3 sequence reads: CASSYYRASGTEAFF. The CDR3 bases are TGTGCCAGCAGTTATTACAGGGCTTCGGGCACTGAAGCTTTCTTT.

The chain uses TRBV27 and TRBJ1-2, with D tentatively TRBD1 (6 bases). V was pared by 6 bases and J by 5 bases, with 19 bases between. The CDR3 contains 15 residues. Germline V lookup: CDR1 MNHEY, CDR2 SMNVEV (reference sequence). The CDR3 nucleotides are TGTGCCAGCAGAATGAAGCTTGGGGGGGCGTATGGCTACACCTTC. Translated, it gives CASRMKLGGAYGYTF.

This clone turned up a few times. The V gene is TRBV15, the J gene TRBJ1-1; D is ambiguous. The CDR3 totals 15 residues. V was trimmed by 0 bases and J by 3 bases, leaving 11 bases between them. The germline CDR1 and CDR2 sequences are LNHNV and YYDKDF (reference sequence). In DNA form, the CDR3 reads TGTGCCACCAGCAGAGATCTAGGCAGCCACACTGAAGCTTTCTTT. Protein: CATSRDLGSHTEAFF.